This T cell receptor beta chain was sequenced in a study of CD8 T cells in Susac syndrome. Roughly 0.45 to 1 ug RNA was reverse transcribed with random hexamers. TCRdb fed the immunoSEQ multiplex PCR reads into MiXCR, producing one record per CDR3 protein. In the table there are roughly 200,000 distinct CDR3 sequences, approximately 93% of which are singletons. Germline V gene lookup returns CDR1 LNHDA and CDR2 SQIVND (reference sequence). Trimming took 2 bases from V and 6 from J, leaving 3 bases between them. The CDR3 is made up of 11 amino acids. Sequencing used CD4+ T cells from PBMCs. The clonotype was recovered from a human donor in good health. The chain couples TRBV19 to TRBJ2-3; D uncertain. The DNA of the CDR3 is TGTGCCAGTAGTATATCCGATACGCAGTATTTT. As protein: CASSISDTQYF.